Described below is a single T cell receptor (beta chain) sequence and its context. Trimming removed 7 bases from V and 6 bases from J; junction bases left unmatched: 5. From germline, CDR1 is SEHNR and CDR2 FQNEAQ (reference sequence). This CDR3 is built from 13 residues. Here immunoSEQ multiplex PCR was the method, and the copy in TCRdb shows in-frame clones only, minus some. Here the sample spans about 180,000 clones, 83% being singletons. This sample is part of a study of blood T cell repertoires in COVID-19. This sequence was found in a woman in her seventies with COVID-19, enrolled during active disease. This chain links TRBV7-9 with TRBJ2-1; 8 nucleotides agree with TRBD2. Material: peripheral blood. CDR3 DNA: TGTGCCAGCAACCCGGGGGGGGGCAATGAGCAGTTCTTC. Translating gives CASNPGGGNEQFF.